This T cell receptor (beta chain) emerged from a study of regulatory T cells in long-lasting Graves disease. Looking at the study overall: Over 5 years of antithyroid drugs with positive TSH receptor antibodies was taken to mean persistent Graves' disease. Study results and limitations: Less diverse TCR repertoires were seen in persistent Graves' patients than in newly diagnosed ones. Public clonotype sharing was higher in persistent than newly diagnosed patients.

For this clonotype: What it binds is unknown.

Specified time point: persistent/refractory GD, antithyroid drugs over 5 years with positive TRAb. PBMCs provided the RNA from which the TCR library was made. CDR1 is KGHSH, CDR2 LQKENI, per germline. The CDR3 contains 16 residues. The ends were cut back, 3 bases at V and 5 bases at J, with 19 bases in the middle. According to the study, TCR beta libraries were built with iRepertoire HTBI primers and CDR3-region Arm-PCR. In the authors' workflow: In the combined samples, 62 TRBV and fewer than 15 TRBJ segments were identified. TCRdb recomputed calls from the multiplex PCR reads with MiXCR, one row per CDR3 protein. The V and J calls shown here were made by TCRdb, not taken from the authors' results. The profile shows hundreds of thousands of distinct CDR3 sequences, roughly 20% of them singletons.

The sample consisted of peripheral blood mononuclear cells (PBMCs), taken when the disease was refractory, from a patient treated with antithyroid drugs. The clonotype originates from a female donor with Graves disease. The chain has TRBV18 and TRBJ1-1, with TRBD1 as a possible D gene (6 bases). This CDR3 is CASSPLETEGGTEAFF. CDR3 DNA: TGTGCCAGCTCACCCCTAGAAACAGAGGGGGGTACTGAAGCTTTCTTT.